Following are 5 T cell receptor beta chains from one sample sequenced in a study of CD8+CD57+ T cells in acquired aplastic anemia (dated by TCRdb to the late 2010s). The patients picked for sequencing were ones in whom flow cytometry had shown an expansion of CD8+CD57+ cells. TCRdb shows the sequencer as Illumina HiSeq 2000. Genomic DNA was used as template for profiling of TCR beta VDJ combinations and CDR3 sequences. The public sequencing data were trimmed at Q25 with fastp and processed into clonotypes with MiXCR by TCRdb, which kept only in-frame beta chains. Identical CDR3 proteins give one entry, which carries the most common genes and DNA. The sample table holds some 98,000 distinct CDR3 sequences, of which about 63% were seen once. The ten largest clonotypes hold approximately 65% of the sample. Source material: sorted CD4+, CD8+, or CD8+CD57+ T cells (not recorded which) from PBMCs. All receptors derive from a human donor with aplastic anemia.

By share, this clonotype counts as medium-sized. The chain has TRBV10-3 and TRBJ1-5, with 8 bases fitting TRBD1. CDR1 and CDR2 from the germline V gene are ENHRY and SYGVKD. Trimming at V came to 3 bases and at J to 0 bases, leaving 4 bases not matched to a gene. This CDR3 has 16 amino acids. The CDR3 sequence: CAISDRGLGSNQPQHF. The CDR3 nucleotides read TGTGCCATCAGTGACAGGGGGCTTGGTAGCAATCAGCCCCAGCATTTT.

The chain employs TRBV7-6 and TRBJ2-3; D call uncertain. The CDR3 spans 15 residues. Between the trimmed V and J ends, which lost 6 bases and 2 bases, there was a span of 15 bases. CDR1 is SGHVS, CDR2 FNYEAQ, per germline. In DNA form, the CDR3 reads TGTGCCAGCAGTCGAGAAGACACCGACACAGATACGCAGTATTTT. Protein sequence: CASSREDTDTDTQYF.

This CDR3 reads CATSDRAVPYNEQFF. The CDR3 bases are TGTGCCACCAGTGATCGGGCGGTTCCGTACAATGAGCAGTTCTTC. The rearrangement links TRBV24-1 to TRBJ2-1; D is ambiguous. Germline CDR1 reads KGHDR; CDR2 reads SFDVKD. Trimming left V 3 bases short and J 4 bases short, with 12 bases between. This CDR3 has 15 amino acids.

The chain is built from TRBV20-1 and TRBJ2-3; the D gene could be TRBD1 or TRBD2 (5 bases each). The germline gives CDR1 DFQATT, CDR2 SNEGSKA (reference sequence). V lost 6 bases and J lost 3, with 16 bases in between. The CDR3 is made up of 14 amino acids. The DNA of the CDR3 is TGCAGTGCACAACTAGGGGTTACTACAGATACGCAGTATTTT. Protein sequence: CSAQLGVTTDTQYF.

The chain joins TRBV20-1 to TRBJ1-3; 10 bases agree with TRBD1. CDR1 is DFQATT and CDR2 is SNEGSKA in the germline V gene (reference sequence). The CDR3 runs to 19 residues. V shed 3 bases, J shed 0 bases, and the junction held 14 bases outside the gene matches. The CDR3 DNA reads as TGCAGTGCTAGTAAGCCGGGGACAGGGGCGGCAAACTCTGGAAACACCATATATTTT. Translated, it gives CSASKPGTGAANSGNTIYF.